The rows below give T cell receptor beta chains drawn from one sample of a study of regulatory T cells in long-lasting Graves disease. TCRdb reprocessed the multiplex PCR reads with MiXCR, giving one entry per CDR3 protein. The sample lists about 540,000 distinct CDR3 sequences, about 13% occurring once. The sample also formed part of further work on T cells in Graves' hyperthyroidism and ophthalmopathy.

The sample consisted of peripheral blood mononuclear cells (PBMCs), taken at new diagnosis, from a patient treated with antithyroid drugs. These receptors all come from a young man with Graves disease. The CDR3 runs from the conserved cysteine through the conserved F or W. A D gene is named only where the DNA matches it firmly. Size values are once, few and many counts, or a class for expanded clones, and some rows have none.

d_gene	v_gene	abundance	len	j_gene	CDR3nt	CDR3aa
TRBD2	TRBV12-3/TRBV12-4	many	16	TRBJ2-3	TGTGCCAGCAGCCCCGGGACTAGCGGGAGACGTGATACGCAGTATTTT	CASSPGTSGRRDTQYF
NA	TRBV28	many	13	TRBJ2-6	TGTGCCAGCAGTTTAACCGGGGCCAACGTCCTGACTTTC	CASSLTGANVLTF
TRBD1	TRBV18	NA	15	TRBJ1-2	TGTGCCAGCTCACCACCGGTCAGGGGGCTCGATGGCTACGCCTTC	CASSPPVRGLDGYAF
NA	TRBV5-1	few	16	TRBJ1-4	TGCGCCAGCAGACAGGTAGCCGAAGCAACTAATGAAAAACTGTTTTTT	CASRQVAEATNEKLFF
NA	TRBV28	many	13	TRBJ2-2	TGTGCCTCGCAGGGATCGGACACCGGGGAGCTGTTTTTT	CASQGSDTGELFF
NA	TRBV5-1	many	15	TRBJ2-7	TGCGCCAGCAGCTTGCTCGGGACGGGCCCTCACGAGCAGTACTTC	CASSLLGTGPHEQYF
NA	TRBV11-2	many	13	TRBJ2-5	TGTGCCAGCAGCTTAGATCAGCTTGGGCCCCAGTACTTC	CASSLDQLGPQYF
TRBD1	TRBV19	few	14	TRBJ2-7	TGTGCCAGTAGTATCGGGACAGGGATAGGCGAGCAGTACTTC	CASSIGTGIGEQYF
TRBD2	TRBV28	NA	15	TRBJ2-1	TGTGCCAGCAGTATAGCGGGAGCGGGATACAATGAGCAGTTCTTC	CASSIAGAGYNEQFF
NA	TRBV7-9	many	15	TRBJ2-3	TGTGCCAGCAGCTTAGGACTAACTAGCACAGATACGCAGTATTTT	CASSLGLTSTDTQYF
NA	TRBV30	many	13	TRBJ2-7	TGTGCCTGGACCGGGGGGCCAAATTACGAGCAGTACTTC	CAWTGGPNYEQYF
TRBD1	TRBV5-8	few	13	TRBJ1-1	TGTGCCAGCAGTACGGACAGGGTAACTGAAGCTTTCTTT	CASSTDRVTEAFF
TRBD1	TRBV7-6	many	17	TRBJ1-5	TGTGCCAGCAGCCTCCAGGCGGCCGGGACAGTAAATCAGCCCCAGCATTTT	CASSLQAAGTVNQPQHF
NA	TRBV7-9	NA	14	TRBJ2-5	TGTGCCAGCAGCTTAGAACAGGTCAAGTGGACCCAGTACTTC	CASSLEQVKWTQYF
NA	TRBV5-1	many	13	TRBJ1-1	TGCGCCAGCAGAAATCGGGTGCGCAAGGAAGCTTTCTTT	CASRNRVRKEAFF
TRBD1	TRBV4-2	few	18	TRBJ1-1	TGTGCCAGCAGCCCGAGACGGGGGGGGGACAGATTGAACACTGAAGCTTTCTTT	CASSPRRGGDRLNTEAFF
NA	TRBV20-1	many	10	TRBJ2-5	TGCAGTGCGCTATCGGAGACCCAGTACTTC	CSALSETQYF
NA	TRBV30	few	12	TRBJ2-3	TGTGCCTGGAGTCCTCCCCTTCCTACGCAGTATTTT	CAWSPPLPTQYF
TRBD2	TRBV7-3	NA	19	TRBJ2-1	TGTGCCAGCAGCTTTACCGGGACTAGCGGGAGTCAAAGCTACAATGAGCAGTTCTTC	CASSFTGTSGSQSYNEQFF
NA	TRBV4-2	NA	16	TRBJ2-3	TGTGCCAGCAGGTCCCGGGACACGCAGAAAGCAGATACGCAGTATTTT	CASRSRDTQKADTQYF
TRBD2	TRBV6-5	many	16	TRBJ2-7	TGTGCCAGCAGTTACTCTTCGGCTAGCGGGAGCTACGAGCAGTACTTC	CASSYSSASGSYEQYF
NA	TRBV19	few	14	TRBJ2-3	TGTGCCAGTAGTACGGGGTTGAACACAGATACGCAGTATTTT	CASSTGLNTDTQYF
NA	TRBV9	many	13	TRBJ2-7	TGTGCCAGCAGCGTTCTGGTTTCAGACGAGCAGTACTTC	CASSVLVSDEQYF
NA	TRBV27	many	13	TRBJ2-1	TGTGCCAGCAGTTTAACGACGAGGGGGGAGCAGTTCTTC	CASSLTTRGEQFF
TRBD1	TRBV27	many	15	TRBJ1-2	TGTGCCAGCAGTTCCCCGGCACAGGGGGACGATGGCTACACCTTC	CASSSPAQGDDGYTF
NA	TRBV28	NA	13	TRBJ2-7	TGTGCCAGCAGTCCCGGGACTCACTACGAGCAGTACTTC	CASSPGTHYEQYF
TRBD1	TRBV2	many	13	TRBJ2-5	TGTGCCAGCAGCGGACAGGGAGGAGAGACCCAGTACTTC	CASSGQGGETQYF
TRBD1	TRBV29-1	many	17	TRBJ2-5	TGCAGCGCCGGTGGATTGTTGACAGGGGGCCGGTTGGAGACCCAGTACTTC	CSAGGLLTGGRLETQYF
NA	TRBV30	NA	12	TRBJ1-1	TGTGCCTGGAGCGATCTACAGGTTGAAGCTTTCTTT	CAWSDLQVEAFF
NA	TRBV27	NA	15	TRBJ1-5	TGTGCCAGCGCCCGAATCGATTTAGGCAATCAGCCCCAGCATTTT	CASARIDLGNQPQHF
NA	TRBV27	NA	13	TRBJ2-7	TGTGCCAGCAGTTTCTCCGTCTCGGCCGAGCAGTACTTC	CASSFSVSAEQYF
NA	TRBV20-1	few	15	TRBJ2-2	TGCAGTGCTGCCCAAATGGGACACAACACCGGGGAGCTGTTTTTT	CSAAQMGHNTGELFF
NA	TRBV24-1	NA	17	TRBJ2-5	TGTGCCACCAGTGATTTCTCAGGTGCAGGCAGCCGGGAGACCCAGTACTTC	CATSDFSGAGSRETQYF
NA	TRBV3-1	few	13	TRBJ2-7	TGTGCCAGCAGCCAAGGGACACCCAACGAGCAGTACTTC	CASSQGTPNEQYF
NA	TRBV5-6	NA	13	TRBJ2-5	TGTGCCAGCAGCGGGCCTAGCATGGAGACCCAGTACTTC	CASSGPSMETQYF
NA	TRBV11-2	NA	12	TRBJ2-1	TGTGCCAGCAGCTTAGATACGTACGAGCAGTTCTTC	CASSLDTYEQFF
TRBD1	TRBV20-1	NA	13	TRBJ2-7	TGCAGTGCTAGGACAGGGGGCCGGGACGAGCAGTACTTC	CSARTGGRDEQYF
NA	TRBV20-1	many	11	TRBJ2-2	TGCAGTGCTAGACGATACCGGGAGCTGTTTTTT	CSARRYRELFF
NA	TRBV7-2	NA	13	TRBJ2-5	TGCGCCAGCAGCTGGACTGGCCAAGAGGCCCAGTACTTC	CASSWTGQEAQYF
NA	TRBV29-1	few	13	TRBJ1-2	TGCAGCGCCGGGACACTTAATACCTATGGCTACACCTTC	CSAGTLNTYGYTF
NA	TRBV20-1	many	15	TRBJ2-6	TGCAGTGCCCCCCCTAACCACTCTGGGGCCAACGTCCTGACTTTC	CSAPPNHSGANVLTF
NA	TRBV11-2	few	15	TRBJ2-1	TGTGCCAGCAGCTTAGGAAGGCGGCCCTACAATGAGCAGTTCTTC	CASSLGRRPYNEQFF
NA	TRBV6-5	many	13	TRBJ1-1	TGTGCCAGCAGTTACTTGAGGGGGACTGAAGCTTTCTTT	CASSYLRGTEAFF
NA	TRBV5-5	few	16	TRBJ1-3	TGTGCCAGCAGCCCGACGACAGCCAGCTCTGGAAACACCATATATTTT	CASSPTTASSGNTIYF
NA	TRBV3-1	NA	14	TRBJ2-7	TGTGCCAGCAGCCGCCGGGACGGTGGGGACGAGCAGTACTTC	CASSRRDGGDEQYF
TRBD2	TRBV18	NA	17	TRBJ2-5	TGTGCCAGCTCACCGGAACCCCTAGCGGGAGAGGCGGAGACCCAGTACTTC	CASSPEPLAGEAETQYF
NA	TRBV4-1	few	16	TRBJ1-6	TGCGCCAGCAGCCAAGATATGAGACCGCTTTTGACACCCCTCCACTTT	CASSQDMRPLLTPLHF
NA	TRBV25-1	many	12	TRBJ2-7	TGTGCCAGCAGTGAACACCACTACGAGCAGTACTTC	CASSEHHYEQYF
NA	TRBV18	NA	17	TRBJ1-4	TGTGCCAGCTCTCAAATGGGACGGGGAGCAACTAATGAAAAACTGTTTTTT	CASSQMGRGATNEKLFF
TRBD1	TRBV30	many	15	TRBJ2-1	TGTGCCTGGAGTAACGCCGGGACAGGGAGCGATGAGCAGTTCTTC	CAWSNAGTGSDEQFF
TRBD1	TRBV6-2/TRBV6-3	NA	18	TRBJ1-5	TGTGCCAGCAGTGAAAAGTTAACAGGGGATTTGAGCAATCAGCCCCAGCATTTT	CASSEKLTGDLSNQPQHF
TRBD2	TRBV11-2	many	14	TRBJ2-1	TGTGCCAGCAGCTTTACTAGCGCTTACAATGAGCAGTTCTTC	CASSFTSAYNEQFF
NA	TRBV5-1	many	15	TRBJ2-7	TGCGCCAGCAGCTTCCAGCCGGATTTCTCCTACGAGCAGTACTTC	CASSFQPDFSYEQYF
NA	TRBV6-9	NA	12	TRBJ2-1	TGTGCCAGCAGTTACAACGGGGGCATTCGGTACTTC	CASSYNGGIRYF